These 32 T cell receptor beta chains were sequenced from one sample in a study of T cells in localized non-small cell lung cancer. The table came from immunoSEQ multiplex PCR; TCRdb's copy has only in-frame clones and leaves some out. The sample consists of 45,000 to 65,000 clones, 60% to 85% of them appearing once. Sample: PBMCs, taken before any cancer treatment. Receptor source: a woman aged 40-70 years with stage II lung adenocarcinoma.

This CDR3 reads CASSLEGNYGYTF. The CDR3 bases are TGTGCCAGCAGTTTGGAGGGTAACTATGGCTACACCTTC. The gene calls are TRBV27 and TRBJ1-2; D is ambiguous. Trimming left V 3 bases short and J 1 base short, with 6 bases between. Germline assignment: CDR1 MNHEY and CDR2 SMNVEV (reference sequence). The CDR3 runs 13 residues.

This clone was counted only a few times. The V gene is TRBV15, the J gene TRBJ2-1, with 7 bases aligning to TRBD1. The CDR3 has 14 residues. V gave up 1 base and J gave up 8 bases; unmatched junction bases: 5. Per the germline V gene, CDR1 is LNHNV and CDR2 is YYDKDF (reference sequence). This CDR3 reads CATSRGTGVDEQFF. In DNA form, the CDR3 reads TGTGCCACCAGCAGAGGTACAGGGGTGGATGAGCAGTTCTTC.

Of note for this clone: An end of the junction differs from the germline gene, which may be a read error. In nucleotides, the CDR3 is TGTGCCAGCAGCCAAGACGATTTGGGGGACCAGGAGACCCAGTACTTC. This translates into CASSQDDLGDQETQYF. The chain uses TRBV4-2 and TRBJ2-5; D may correspond to TRBD1 or TRBD2 (5 bases each). Germline loops: CDR1 LGHNA, CDR2 YNFKEQ. The length of the CDR3 is 16 residues.

The rearrangement uses TRBV6-5 and TRBJ1-4; D gene ambiguous. Trimming pared 0 bases from V and 7 bases from J, leaving 12 bases between. This CDR3 region has 15 residues. Germline V gives CDR1 MNHEY, CDR2 SVGAGI. CDR3 coding DNA: TGTGCCAGCAGTTACTCGACCCGACCCCGTGAAAAACTGTTTTTT. It translates to CASSYSTRPREKLFF.

The chain links TRBV5-4 to TRBJ1-1; TRBD1 agrees at 10 bases. Germline CDR1 is SGHNT and CDR2 is YYREEE (reference sequence). The trim removed 4 bases at V and 4 bases at J, leaving 7 bases unmatched. CDR3 length: 15 amino acids. The CDR3 nucleotides are TGTGCCAGCAGCGATGATGGGACAGGGGTCACTGAAGCTTTCTTT. It yields the protein CASSDDGTGVTEAFF.

The chain links TRBV5-1 to TRBJ1-1; D gene unclear. The CDR3 sequence is 16 residues long. Trimming took 0 bases from V and 3 from J, leaving 15 bases between them. CDR1 is SGHRS and CDR2 is YFSETQ in the germline V gene. The CDR3 bases are TGCGCCAGCAGCTTGGAAGACCCAGGTCCGGACACTGAAGCTTTCTTT. Protein: CASSLEDPGPDTEAFF.

This chain connects TRBV6-6 to TRBJ2-7, with TRBD1 identical over 7 bases. Germline CDR1 MNHNY, CDR2 SVGAGI (reference sequence). The CDR3 runs to 15 residues. J was trimmed by 0 bases and V by 6 bases; bases with no gene match: 8. CDR3: CASSTGTAVSYEQYF. CDR3 nucleotides: TGTGCCAGCAGCACAGGGACAGCGGTCTCCTACGAGCAGTACTTC.

The chain links TRBV28 to TRBJ1-5; TRBD1 aligns across 8 bases. V dropped 6 bases and J dropped 7; count of bases not matched to a gene: 5. The germline CDR1 and CDR2 sequences are MDHEN and SYDVKM. This CDR3 is built from 13 residues. CDR3 DNA: TGTGCCAGCAGGGACAGGGTAGGACAGCCCCAGCATTTT. Amino acid sequence: CASRDRVGQPQHF. Full variable domain (remainder filled in from reference TRBV28 and TRBJ1-5): DVKVTQSSRYLVKRTGEKVFLECVQDMDHENMFWYRQDPGLGLRLIYFSYDVKMKEKGDIPEGYSVSREKKERFSLILESASTNQTSMYLCASRDRVGQPQHFGDGTRLSIL.

The sample holds one count of this clone. The chain has TRBV7-8 and TRBJ1-4, with 8 bases identical to TRBD1. J was trimmed by 5 bases and V by 5 bases; bases with no gene match: 7. This CDR3 spans 15 amino acids. Looked up from germline, CDR1 is SGHVS and CDR2 is FQNEAQ. The CDR3 reads CASSPGQGRNEKLFF. DNA for the CDR3: TGTGCCAGCAGCCCAGGACAGGGAAGGAATGAAAAACTGTTTTTT.

This clone was observed a few times. This chain links TRBV6-5 with TRBJ2-3; the match to TRBD2 covers 14 bases. Losses at the gene ends were 4 bases for V and 4 bases for J; bases not matched to a gene: 1. Germline V gene lookup returns CDR1 MNHEY and CDR2 SVGAGI. The CDR3 runs 15 residues. CDR3 in DNA: TGTGCCAGCAGTTGGACTAGCGGGGGGCCAGATACGCAGTATTTT. Amino acid sequence: CASSWTSGGPDTQYF.

This chain connects TRBV19 to TRBJ1-4; TRBD1 matches at 8 bases. Germline assignment: CDR1 LNHDA and CDR2 SQIVND (reference sequence). V was pared by 4 bases and J by 7 bases, with 8 bases of the junction left unmatched. The CDR3 loop spans 15 amino acids. As DNA, the CDR3 is TGTGCCAGTAGTAGCTCAGGGGGCTGGGGTGAAAAACTGTTTTTT. Translation gives CASSSSGGWGEKLFF.

V gene TRBV13 combines with J gene TRBJ2-3; 10 bases align to TRBD2. Unmatched junction bases numbered 4, after V lost 6 bases and J lost 1 base. CDR1 is PRHDT and CDR2 is FYEKMQ in the germline V gene (reference sequence). The CDR3 totals 15 residues. Here the CDR3 reads CASRKAGGGTDTQYF. As DNA, the CDR3 is TGTGCCAGCAGGAAAGCGGGGGGGGGCACAGATACGCAGTATTTT.

CDR3 sequence: CASRISSGETQYF. DNA of the CDR3: TGTGCCAGTAGGATTTCTTCTGGGGAGACCCAGTACTTC. The chain combines TRBV19 with TRBJ2-5; D unclear. This CDR3 is built from 13 residues. Trimming removed 6 bases at V and 5 bases at J, with 13 bases between. The germline V gene encodes CDR1 LNHDA and CDR2 SQIVND (reference sequence).

The V call is TRBV28, the J call TRBJ1-2; D gene uncertain. CDR1 is MDHEN and CDR2 is SYDVKM in the germline V gene. Trimming removed 6 bases at V and 0 bases at J, with 8 bases between. The length of the CDR3 is 13 residues. The CDR3 loop is CASRLPANYGYTF. The DNA for the CDR3 is TGTGCCAGCAGACTCCCAGCTAACTATGGCTACACCTTC.

V usage is TRBV6-5 and J usage is TRBJ1-5, with D possibly TRBD1 on 5 matching bases. CDR3 size: 14 residues. V was cut by 4 bases and J by 3 bases, with 10 bases left in between. Germline values: CDR1 MNHEY, CDR2 SVGAGI. CDR3 in amino acids: CASSSQQVNQPQHF. The CDR3 bases are TGTGCCAGCAGTTCTCAACAGGTCAATCAGCCCCAGCATTTT.

The chain is built from TRBV5-3 and TRBJ2-3; 10 bases align to TRBD1. TRBV5-3 is reported as an ORF; its role is uncertain. Trimming cost V 0 bases and J 0 bases; bases outside gene matches: 13. The CDR3 is made up of 20 amino acids. The CDR3 is CARSLAGGQGTAGSTDTQYF. The CDR3 bases are TGTGCCAGAAGCTTGGCGGGGGGACAGGGGACGGCGGGGAGCACAGATACGCAGTATTTT.

This rearrangement joins TRBV13 to TRBJ2-7; no firm D call. This CDR3 is built from 11 residues. Germline-derived CDR1 and CDR2 are PRHDT and FYEKMQ (reference sequence). The V end lost 5 bases, the J end lost 6 bases, and 8 bases lay between the germline ends. CDR3 protein: CASSPLGEQYF. In DNA form, the CDR3 reads TGTGCCAGCAGCCCCCTCGGCGAGCAGTACTTC.

The CDR3 reads CAWGGTGGGQPQHF. The CDR3 DNA reads TGTGCCTGGGGAGGGACAGGGGGCGGTCAGCCCCAGCATTTT. J is TRBJ1-5 and V is TRBV30; TRBD1 matches at 12 bases. Germline assignment: CDR1 GTSNPN and CDR2 SVGIG (reference sequence). The CDR3 runs 14 residues. The trim removed 5 bases at V and 6 bases at J, leaving 5 bases unmatched.

CDR3 DNA sequence: TGTGCCAGCAGTCCGGGGGCGCGGAACACTGAAGCTTTCTTT. Its translation: CASSPGARNTEAFF. The genes are TRBV28 and TRBJ1-1, with a weak D call TRBD1 (6 bases). Trimming pared 5 bases from V and 1 base from J, leaving 11 bases between. Per the germline V gene, CDR1 is MDHEN and CDR2 is SYDVKM. The CDR3 length is 14 residues.

This chain joins TRBV5-5 and TRBJ2-7; D remains ambiguous. Germline assignment: CDR1 SGHKS and CDR2 YYEKEE (reference sequence). Trimming removed 6 bases at V and 3 bases at J, with 16 bases between. The CDR3 contains 14 residues. Here the CDR3 reads CASTPTPGRYEQYF. In nucleotides, the CDR3 is TGTGCCAGCACCCCGACTCCGGGCCGCTACGAGCAGTACTTC.

The J gene is TRBJ1-2, the V gene TRBV29-1, with TRBD1 matching over 7 bases. The CDR3 is made up of 14 amino acids. Germline CDR1 SQVTM, CDR2 ANQGSEA. Germline trimming cut 7 bases from V and 3 bases from J; bases unmatched to any gene: 11. The CDR3 is CSAARDREDYGYTF. Written as DNA, the CDR3 is TGCAGCGCTGCCCGTGACAGGGAGGACTATGGCTACACCTTC.

The chain combines TRBV9 with TRBJ2-1; TRBD1 is a possible D gene (5 bases). Trimming took off 3 bases at V and 9 bases at J, with 16 bases between the two ends. This CDR3 comprises 14 residues. Germline V gene data show CDR1 as SGDLS and CDR2 as YYNGEE. The CDR3 region is CASSGTSLNGEQFF. In DNA form, the CDR3 reads TGTGCCAGCAGCGGGACATCCCTAAATGGTGAGCAGTTCTTC.

V and J are TRBV27 and TRBJ2-3; unclear D gene. Deletions cut 7 bases from V and 1 base from J, with 12 bases between. CDR1 and CDR2 (germline): MNHEY, SMNVEV (reference sequence). CDR3 size: 14 residues. CDR3 region: CASTLSQGTDTQYF. Here the CDR3 DNA reads TGTGCCAGCACCCTATCGCAAGGCACAGATACGCAGTATTTT.

The gene calls are TRBV30 and TRBJ1-1, with 7 bases that match TRBD1. Germline-derived CDR1 and CDR2 are GTSNPN and SVGIG (reference sequence). Trimming at V came to 2 bases and at J to 5 bases, leaving 8 bases not matched to a gene. The length of the CDR3 is 14 residues. The CDR3 protein is CAWSPLQGGTEAFF. The CDR3 coding sequence is TGTGCCTGGAGTCCTCTGCAGGGGGGGACTGAAGCTTTCTTT. Complete variable domain (other parts from reference TRBV30 and TRBJ1-1): SQTIHQWPATLVQPVGSPLSLECTVEGTSNPNLYWYRQAAGRGLQLLFYSVGIGQISSEVPQNLSASRPQDRQFILSSKKLLLSDSGFYLCAWSPLQGGTEAFFGQGTRLTVV.

The rearrangement uses TRBV6-1 and TRBJ2-7; 7 bases fit TRBD2. The CDR3 totals 17 residues. Germline-derived CDR1 and CDR2 are MNHNS and SASEGT. The ends lost 2 bases at V and 0 bases at J; junction bases unmatched: 10. The chain's CDR3 is CASSERGGAARSYEQYF. The CDR3 DNA reads TGTGCCAGCAGTGAAAGGGGAGGGGCAGCGCGCTCCTACGAGCAGTACTTC.

The count of this clone is one. The rearrangement links TRBV5-4 to TRBJ2-2; TRBD1 matches at 9 bases. V lost 0 bases and J lost 6; bases outside the gene matches: 3. The germline gives CDR1 SGHNT, CDR2 YYREEE (reference sequence). The CDR3 is 15 amino acids. CDR3 in DNA: TGTGCCAGCAGCTTGGCCGGACAGGGGCCCGGGGAGCTGTTTTTT. Its protein product is CASSLAGQGPGELFF.

This clone was observed a single time. J is TRBJ1-1 and V is TRBV18; TRBD1 aligns across 7 bases. The length of the CDR3 is 13 residues. V lost 6 bases to trimming and J lost 1 base; unmatched junction nucleotides: 2. The V gene's germline CDR1 is KGHSH and CDR2 LQKENI. DNA for the CDR3: TGTGCCAGCTCCCAGGGGGGGAACACTGAAGCTTTCTTT. Amino acid sequence: CASSQGGNTEAFF.

This chain connects TRBV4-1 to TRBJ1-2; weak D call: TRBD1 (6 bases). V dropped 0 bases and J dropped 4 bases, with 6 bases sitting between them. The CDR3 is made up of 13 amino acids. CDR1 is MGHRA, CDR2 YSYEKL, per germline. The CDR3 nucleotides read TGCGCCAGCAGCCAAGAGGGGGCCTATGGCTACACCTTC. Translation gives CASSQEGAYGYTF.

V usage is TRBV5-1 and J usage is TRBJ1-1; D is perhaps TRBD1 (5 bases). Germline assignment: CDR1 SGHRS and CDR2 YFSETQ. V shed 0 bases and J shed 5 bases, with 14 bases lying between them. This CDR3 contains 15 residues. The CDR3, as DNA: TGCGCCAGCAGCTTGGCCGCGGGGGGATGGACTGAAGCTTTCTTT. It translates to CASSLAAGGWTEAFF.

The chain has TRBV7-2 and TRBJ1-6; perhaps TRBD1 as D (5 bases). Trimming shortened V by 5 bases and J by 7 bases, and 18 bases separated the two germline ends. Germline values: CDR1 SGHTA, CDR2 FQGNSA. The CDR3 sequence is 16 residues long. The CDR3 nucleotides are TGTGCCAGCAGCCCCAGGGCAGGACGAGGGAATTCACCCCTCCACTTT. Translating it yields CASSPRAGRGNSPLHF.

J is TRBJ1-4 and V is TRBV19; maybe TRBD1 (6 bases). The CDR3 runs to 14 residues. Germline CDR1 LNHDA, CDR2 SQIVND (reference sequence). Trimming left V 6 bases short and J 8 bases short, with 16 bases between. The CDR3 loop reads CASSPRGRGEKLFF. In nucleotides, the CDR3 is TGTGCCAGTAGCCCCAGGGGTAGAGGGGAAAAACTGTTTTTT.

Points on this clone: The junction differs from germline at one of its ends, possibly a read error. The chain employs TRBV5-1 and TRBJ2-2, with D possibly matching TRBD2 (6 bases). CDR3 length equals 15 residues. Per germline, CDR1 SGHRS and CDR2 YFSETQ. As DNA, the CDR3 is TGCGCCAGCAGTTTGGAGGGCCCGAACACCGGGGAGCTGTTTTTT. Translated: CASSLEGPNTGELFF.